This T cell receptor beta chain was found in a study of CD4 T cells in relation to SARS-CoV-2 and coronaviruses. The overall study: The HLA restriction of the shared crossreactive spike epitopes was mapped.

Details on this clone: Its antigen is not known.

Measured with immunoSEQ multiplex PCR; TCRdb has only the in-frame clones, and not every one. The table lists under 20,000 clones, 77% of them singletons, with more than 15% in the top ten. Before the COVID-19 pandemic, during about 2011-2019, CD4+ T cells were taken from unexposed donors. After nine to ten days of culture, CD4+ T cells were isolated. Unexposed-donor CD4+ T cells were probed with SARS-CoV-2 S/N and four cold-coronavirus spikes, cells permitting. V shed 3 bases and J shed 0 bases, with 6 bases lying between them. CDR1 and CDR2 (germline): SGHRS, YFSETQ. This CDR3 is 13 amino acids long.

The clonotype was recovered from a human donor in good health. Material: CD4+ T cells from PBMCs, cultured in vitro. The chain is built from TRBV5-1 and TRBJ1-1; no clear D. This CDR3 is CASSSDMNTEAFF. In DNA, the CDR3 is TGCGCCAGCAGCTCAGACATGAACACTGAAGCTTTCTTT.